The 25 T cell receptor beta chains in this list originate from one sample, sequenced in a study of T cells in Graves' hyperthyroidism and ophthalmopathy. The CDR3 regions of TCR beta were amplified from RNA transcripts. The study used the HTBI primer set for a first-round RT-PCR of the TCR CDR3. TCRdb re-called the multiplex PCR reads with MiXCR, one entry per CDR3 protein. Of under 700,000 distinct CDR3 sequences detected, 46% appear once; the ten largest clones hold roughly 8.2%. The sample taken for sequencing was peripheral blood or thyroid tissue (not recorded which). The receptors derive from a woman between 18 and 30 years old with Graves' hyperthyroidism.

This clonotype showed up just a few times. This rearrangement joins TRBV2 to TRBJ1-2; TRBD1 is a possible D gene (5 bases). This CDR3 comprises 15 residues. Germline loops: CDR1 SNHLY, CDR2 FYNNEI. Trimming pared 7 bases from V and 3 bases from J, leaving 18 bases between. CDR3 residues: CASTDGPTRDYGYTF. DNA for the CDR3: TGTGCCAGCACCGACGGACCGACCAGGGACTATGGCTACACCTTC.

A word on this clonotype: A much more abundant neighbour one base away suggests this may be a read error. CDR3 sequence: CSVLGRGNTGELFF. CDR3 in DNA: TGCAGCGTTTTGGGCAGGGGGAACACCGGGGAGCTGTTTTTT. V gene TRBV29-1 combines with J gene TRBJ2-2, with D perhaps TRBD1 (6 bases). Germline-derived CDR1 and CDR2 are SQVTM and ANQGSEA. V lost 5 bases, J lost 1 base, and 11 bases lay in between. There are 14 residues in the CDR3.

In its sample, this clonotype was seen a few times. The genes are TRBV20-1 and TRBJ1-5; D ambiguous. This CDR3 region has 13 residues. V gave up 6 bases and J gave up 2 bases, with 11 bases separating them. Germline V gene lookup returns CDR1 DFQATT and CDR2 SNEGSKA (reference sequence). CDR3 sequence reads: CSARTWGNQPQHF. CDR3 bases: TGCAGTGCACGCACCTGGGGCAATCAGCCCCAGCATTTT.

This clonotype was detected only a few times. This sequence joins TRBV7-9 and TRBJ1-1, with D unresolved. Germline V CDR1 and CDR2: SEHNR, FQNEAQ (reference sequence). The CDR3 runs 13 residues. The ends were cut back, 10 bases at V and 8 bases at J, with 20 bases in the middle. CDR3 nucleotide sequence: TGTGCCACCTCCCCACCGGAGAGTGGGGAAGCTTTCTTT. Amino acid sequence: CATSPPESGEAFF.

The rearrangement links TRBV7-2 to TRBJ1-3; tentatively, D is TRBD1 (5 bases). The CDR3 contains 16 residues. With 6 bases removed from V and 1 base from J, the gap between germline ends came to 16 bases. Germline assignment: CDR1 SGHTA and CDR2 FQGNSA. The CDR3 spells CASSSNRRFSGNTIYF. CDR3 DNA sequence: TGTGCCAGCAGTTCCAACAGGAGATTTTCTGGAAACACCATATATTTT.

There are a few counts of this clonotype. Sequence at one end of the junction differs from germline and may be a read error. The genes are TRBV24-1 and TRBJ2-7; 11 bases are shared with TRBD1. CDR3 size: 14 residues. Germline values: CDR1 KGHDR, CDR2 SFDVKD. Here the CDR3 reads CASSDGTGGYEQYF. The CDR3 coding sequence is TGTGCCAGCAGTGACGGGACAGGGGGCTACGAGCAGTACTTC.

As for this clonotype: A much larger clone lies one base from this, so it may be a read error. The chain has TRBV2 and TRBJ2-7; TRBD1 aligns across 10 bases. Germline CDR1 and CDR2: SNHLY and FYNNEI. The CDR3 sequence is 14 residues long. The CDR3 DNA follows: TGTGTCGCCAAGACCGGGACAGGGGTTTCCGAGCAGTACTTC. Translation: CVAKTGTGVSEQYF.

The chain carries TRBV7-9 and TRBJ2-7; D is perhaps TRBD2 (7 bases). The CDR3 sequence is 15 residues long. Trimming took 2 bases from V and 0 from J, leaving 11 bases between them. Per the germline V gene, CDR1 is SEHNR and CDR2 is FQNEAQ (reference sequence). The CDR3 DNA is TGTGCCAGCAGCTTAAAGGGGGGGGGCTCCTACGAGCAGTACTTC. It translates to CASSLKGGGSYEQYF.

This clonotype was counted between two and nine times. This rearrangement joins TRBV2 to TRBJ1-5, with D possibly TRBD1 on 6 matching bases. V lost 6 bases to trimming and J lost 8 bases, with 14 bases between them. The CDR3 is 13 residues long. Per the germline V gene, CDR1 is SNHLY and CDR2 is FYNNEI. The CDR3 region has the DNA TGTGCCAGCAGCCGCCGATACAGGGAGCCCCAGCATTTT. Its translation is CASSRRYREPQHF.

This clonotype appeared a few times. One junction end disagrees with the germline gene, perhaps due to a read error. The rearrangement joins TRBV6-5 to TRBJ2-2; D is tentatively TRBD1 or TRBD2 (6 bases each). This CDR3 is built from 11 residues. Germline values: CDR1 MNHEY, CDR2 SVGAGI. CDR3 sequence reads: CASTSEGGLFF. Written as DNA, the CDR3 is TGTGCCAGCACCTCGGAGGGGGGGCTGTTTTTT.

The rearrangement uses TRBV25-1 and TRBJ2-7; 8 nucleotides line up with TRBD2. V was clipped by 8 bases and J by 7 bases; unmatched bases: 13. There are 14 residues in the CDR3. CDR1 MGHDK and CDR2 SYGVNS come from the germline V gene. The CDR3 protein is CASRWSAGVSEQYF. CDR3 DNA: TGTGCCAGCCGGTGGTCAGCGGGAGTAAGTGAGCAGTACTTC.

Only a few counts were recorded for this clonotype. The J gene is TRBJ1-6, the V gene TRBV24-1; 12 bases are shared with TRBD1. Per the germline V gene, CDR1 is KGHDR and CDR2 is SFDVKD. The CDR3 contains 16 residues. Trimming took 11 bases from V and 8 from J; bases not matched to a gene: 12. The CDR3 sequence: CASSSGTGGADSPLHF. The CDR3 nucleotides read TGTGCCAGCAGCTCCGGGACAGGGGGCGCGGATTCACCCCTCCACTTT.

This sequence joins TRBV2 and TRBJ1-5; 7 bases are shared with TRBD1. V shed 6 bases and J 0 bases; nucleotides not matched to a gene: 8. In germline, CDR1 is SNHLY, CDR2 FYNNEI. The CDR3 is made up of 16 amino acids. The CDR3 spells CASSPDRDSSNQPQHF. The CDR3 DNA sequence: TGTGCCAGCAGCCCCGACAGGGACAGTAGCAATCAGCCCCAGCATTTT.

This clonotype was picked up a small number of times. CDR3 sequence (DNA): TGTGCCAGCAGCTTAGCGCGGGGAACAGTCAATCAGCCCCAGCATTTT. Its protein product is CASSLARGTVNQPQHF. The chain combines TRBV11-1 with TRBJ1-5; D remains unclear. The V gene's germline CDR1 is SGHAT and CDR2 FQDESV (reference sequence). V was shortened by 0 bases and J by 3 bases, with 12 bases between the two germline ends. The CDR3 consists of 16 residues.

Concerning this clonotype itself: No conserved phenylalanine or tryptophan is present at the end of the CDR3, so a read error is the likely explanation. V usage is TRBV6-2 or TRBV6-3 and J usage is TRBJ1-1, with a tentative D call TRBD1 (5 bases). The germline gives CDR1 MNHEY, CDR2 SVGEGT. The CDR3 is 15 amino acids. V was clipped by 6 bases and J by 0 bases, with 14 bases between them. CDR3 region: CASSPRDGMNTEAFL. The CDR3 nucleotides are TGTGCCAGCAGCCCTCGGGACGGCATGAACACTGAAGCTTTCCTT.

The CDR3 coding sequence is TGTGCCACCAGTGATTCATTGGACCGGCGCTACACCGGGGAGCTGTTTTTT. As protein: CATSDSLDRRYTGELFF. The chain has TRBV24-1 and TRBJ2-2; no reliable D call. The CDR3 contains 17 residues. The V gene lost 2 bases and the J gene lost 3 bases, with 15 bases spanning the gap. Germline V lookup: CDR1 KGHDR, CDR2 SFDVKD.

This clonotype was detected only a few times. The V and J genes are TRBV6-5 and TRBJ2-5; 8 bases map to TRBD2. V lost 7 bases, J lost 2 bases, and 6 bases stayed unmatched. CDR1 is MNHEY and CDR2 is SVGAGI in the germline V gene. The CDR3 length is 14 residues. The CDR3 region has the DNA TGTGCCAGCAAAATAGCGGGATGGCAAGAGACCCAGTACTTC. Its protein is CASKIAGWQETQYF.

There are many counts of this clonotype. V and J are TRBV24-1 and TRBJ1-1; 7 bases agree with TRBD1. V gave up 4 bases and J gave up 1 base; unmatched junction bases: 8. This CDR3 contains 16 residues. CDR1 KGHDR and CDR2 SFDVKD come from the germline V gene. The CDR3 coding sequence is TGTGCCACCAGTGACACGAAGACAGGGAAGAACACTGAAGCTTTCTTT. Residues: CATSDTKTGKNTEAFF.

The chain couples TRBV19 to TRBJ2-7; D may be TRBD2 (5 bases). The CDR3 has 13 amino acids. Germline CDR1 LNHDA, CDR2 SQIVND (reference sequence). Deletions cut 3 bases from V and 6 bases from J, with 12 bases between. As DNA, the CDR3 is TGTGCCAGTAGTATTTGGGAAAGCGGCGAGCAGTACTTC. Translating it yields CASSIWESGEQYF.

The V and J genes are TRBV6-6 and TRBJ1-1; D perhaps matches TRBD1 (5 bases). Deletions cut 5 bases from V and 4 bases from J, with 17 bases between. The CDR3 spans 15 residues. In germline, CDR1 is MNHNY, CDR2 SVGAGI (reference sequence). CDR3 sequence reads: CASSPPGTGSTEAFF. The CDR3 DNA reads TGTGCCAGCAGTCCCCCGGGGACGGGAAGCACTGAAGCTTTCTTT.

The chain employs TRBV7-8 and TRBJ1-3, with TRBD1 matching over 7 bases. Germline V CDR1 and CDR2: SGHVS, FQNEAQ. With 5 bases clipped from V and 2 bases from J, the junction kept 6 bases outside the gene matches. The CDR3 sequence is 15 residues long. The CDR3 nucleotides read TGTGCCAGCAGCCCAAGACAGGGCGCTGGAAACACCATATATTTT. It specifies CASSPRQGAGNTIYF.

This clonotype was found once. At one end, the junction sequence differs from germline, possibly due to a read error. The chain is built from TRBV10-3 and TRBJ1-1, with 11 bases fitting TRBD1. CDR1 and CDR2 (germline): ENHRY, SYGVKD. CDR3 length equals 14 residues. CDR3 coding DNA: TGTGCCAGCAGTTTTATGGGACAGGGGGCTGAAGCTTTCTTT. It is translated as CASSFMGQGAEAFF.

The rearrangement uses TRBV7-9 and TRBJ1-2; D call uncertain. CDR1 is SEHNR and CDR2 is FQNEAQ in the germline V gene (reference sequence). CDR3 length equals 16 residues. V gave up 1 base and J gave up 8 bases, with 20 bases separating them. The CDR3 spells CASSLGASLTPQGYTF. CDR3 sequence (DNA): TGTGCCAGCAGCTTAGGGGCCTCCCTAACCCCACAAGGCTACACCTTC.

This clonotype was seen ten or more times. The chain couples TRBV12-3 or TRBV12-4 to TRBJ1-5, with no clear D. The CDR3 has 12 amino acids. Between the trimmed V and J ends, which lost 3 bases and 7 bases, there was a span of 7 bases. The CDR3 is CASSFDGQPQHF. As DNA, the CDR3 is TGTGCCAGCAGTTTCGACGGACAGCCCCAGCATTTT.

The chain has TRBV21-1 and TRBJ1-1; TRBD1, the table's D call, lacks a check against the DNA. TRBV21-1 is termed a pseudogene. The CDR3 has 15 amino acids. CDR3: CASSKTGQGVNEAFF. DNA for the CDR3: TGTGCCAGCAGCAAGACGGGACAGGGGGTCAATGAAGCTTTCTTT.